This T cell receptor (beta chain) appears in the sequencing data of a study of blood T cells in healthy people across ages. The CDR3 length is 16 residues. Germline V gene lookup returns CDR1 SEHNR and CDR2 FQNEAQ (reference sequence). V lost 5 bases and J 3 bases, leaving 16 bases between the germline ends. This clonotype was recorded once. The authors ran a second PCR of 7 to 11 cycles using a sample-barcoded 5' primer and a J-beta primer mix. TCRdb analysed the 5' RACE reads with MiXCR anew, one entry per CDR3 protein. The sample contains some 1.6 million distinct CDR3 sequences, around 36% of which appear only once.

The sample taken for sequencing was blood. The V call is TRBV7-9, the J call TRBJ2-2, with TRBD1 as a possible D gene (6 bases). The TCR was taken from a woman aged 25 to 39 in good health. The CDR3 DNA sequence: TGTGCCAGCAGCCAACAGGGATTATCTGACACCGGGGAGCTGTTTTTT. It specifies CASSQQGLSDTGELFF.